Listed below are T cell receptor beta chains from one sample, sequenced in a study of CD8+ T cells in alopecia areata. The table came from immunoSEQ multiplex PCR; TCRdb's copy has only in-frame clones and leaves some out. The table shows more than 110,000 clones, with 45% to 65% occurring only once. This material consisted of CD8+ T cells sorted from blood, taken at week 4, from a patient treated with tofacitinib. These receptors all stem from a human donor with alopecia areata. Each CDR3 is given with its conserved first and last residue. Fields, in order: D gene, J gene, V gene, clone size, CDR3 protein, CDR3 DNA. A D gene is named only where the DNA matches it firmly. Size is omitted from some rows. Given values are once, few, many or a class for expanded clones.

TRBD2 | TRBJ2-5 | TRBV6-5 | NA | CASSSLAGGETQYF | TGTGCCAGCAGTTCCCTGGCGGGGGGAGAGACCCAGTACTTC
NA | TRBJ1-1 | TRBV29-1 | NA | CSVLGGVWTEAFF | TGCAGCGTCCTAGGGGGGGTATGGACTGAAGCTTTCTTT
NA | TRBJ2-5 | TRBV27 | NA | CASSLSMGEQETQYF | TGTGCCAGCAGTTTATCGATGGGGGAACAAGAGACCCAGTACTTC
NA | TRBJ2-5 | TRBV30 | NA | CAWSADSDGETQYF | TGTGCCTGGAGTGCCGATTCAGATGGGGAGACCCAGTACTTC
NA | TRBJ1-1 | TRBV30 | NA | CAWSVGPNTEAFF | TGTGCCTGGAGTGTAGGGCCAAACACTGAAGCTTTCTTT
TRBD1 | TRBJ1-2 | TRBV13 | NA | CASSQDRGHGYTF | TGTGCCAGCAGCCAGGACAGGGGCCATGGCTACACCTTC
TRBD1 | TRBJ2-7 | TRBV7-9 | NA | CASTPDRTGEQYF | TGTGCCAGCACCCCGGACAGGACGGGCGAGCAGTACTTC
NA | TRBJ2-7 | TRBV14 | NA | CASSQGTDEQYF | TGTGCCAGCAGCCAAGGGACAGACGAGCAGTACTTC
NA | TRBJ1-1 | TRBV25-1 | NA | CASSDRRLNTEAFF | TGTGCCAGCAGTGATAGGCGACTGAACACTGAAGCTTTCTTT
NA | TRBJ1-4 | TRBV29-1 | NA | CSVAPSNEKLFF | TGCAGCGTTGCACCGTCTAATGAAAAACTGTTTTTT
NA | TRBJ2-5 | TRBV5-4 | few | CASSLEQVQETQYF | TGTGCCAGCAGCTTGGAACAGGTTCAAGAGACCCAGTACTTC
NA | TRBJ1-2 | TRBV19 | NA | CASRAGNYGYTF | TGTGCCAGCAGAGCTGGGAACTATGGCTACACCTTC
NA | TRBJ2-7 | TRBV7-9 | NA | CASSLVGEPYEQYF | TGTGCCAGCAGCTTAGTGGGCGAACCCTACGAGCAGTACTTC
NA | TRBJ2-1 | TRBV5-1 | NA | CASSLAGAGNSPYNEQFF | TGCGCCAGCAGCTTGGCCGGTGCCGGGAACAGCCCCTACAATGAGCAGTTCTTC